The clone carrying this TCR beta chain was found a few times. What it recognizes is unknown. The CDR3 is made up of 13 amino acids. Per germline, CDR1 SNHLY and CDR2 FYNNEI. Trimming left V 7 bases short and J 4 bases short, with 13 bases between. Stated time point: newly diagnosed GD, antithyroid drugs for less than 3 months. Researchers made the TCR library from RNA that was extracted from PBMCs. The entry originates in a study of regulatory T cells in long-lasting Graves disease. The overall study: Newly diagnosed Graves' patients had taken antithyroid drugs under 3 months.

Study conclusions and caveats: Sample size was small, which may have lowered accuracy. TCR diversity was lower in persistent Graves' patients (versus newly diagnosed ones).

Relying on iRepertoire HTBI primers and Arm-PCR of CDR3 regions, the team built TCR beta libraries. In the source study's methods: Identification yielded approximately 66 TRBV and about 15 TRBJ segments across samples. TCRdb re-called the multiplex PCR reads through MiXCR, storing one row per CDR3 protein. Clone size and V and J calls follow TCRdb, not the original study. The data contain 560,000 or so distinct CDR3 sequences, about 16% of them seen just once; the ten biggest clones take up 12%. These same data were also listed under a study on T cells in Graves' hyperthyroidism and ophthalmopathy.

The specimen comprised peripheral blood mononuclear cells (PBMCs), sampled at new diagnosis, from a patient treated with antithyroid drugs. This TCR was recovered from a man younger than 35 with Graves disease. The genes are TRBV2 and TRBJ1-1; tentative D call: TRBD1 (6 bases). The CDR3 DNA sequence: TGTGCCAGCACTTCTGGGGGCGCCACTGAAGCTTTCTTT. Encoded protein: CASTSGGATEAFF.